This T cell receptor beta chain comes out of a study of T cell responses to AZD1222 COVID-19 vaccine. This clone was counted between two and nine times. The antigen is unknown. Study-level findings and limits: Among vaccine-associated CD4 TCRs, coverage spanned spike, with dominance at 160-218 and 743-854. Most donors were white British, females outnumbered males, and clonal diversity was possibly underestimated. Regions left unmutated in variants are reportedly the target of nearly half of spike-specific TCRs. Recipients of two AZD1222 doses showed rising Spike-specific TCR breadth and depth.

This CDR3 has 15 residues. CDR1 and CDR2 (germline): MNHEY, SVGAGI. The germline V and J ends were trimmed by 0 bases and 0 bases, with 8 bases remaining between them. The table came from immunoSEQ multiplex PCR; TCRdb's copy has only in-frame clones and leaves some out. The data contain more than 140,000 clones, 70% to 90% of them seen just once; the ten biggest clones take up about 3.2%. Specimen: peripheral blood, collected on day 0 of MenACWY control vaccination. The origin of this receptor is an adult in good health. This rearrangement joins TRBV6-5 to TRBJ1-1, with D tentatively TRBD1 (5 bases). Here the CDR3 DNA reads TGTGCCAGCAGTTACTCGAGGACAATGAACACTGAAGCTTTCTTT. Translated: CASSYSRTMNTEAFF.